This section outlines one T cell receptor (beta chain) sequence together with its context. This record comes from a study of blood T cell repertoires in COVID-19. Across the study: COVID-19 samples, acute and convalescent, were from the United States, Italy and Spain.

The ends lost 4 bases at V and 3 bases at J; junction bases unmatched: 2. The CDR3 runs 13 residues. Germline CDR1 is GTSNPN and CDR2 is SVGIG (reference sequence). In the authors' methods: Reference gene primer amplification gave nucleated cell count estimates. Method: immunoSEQ multiplex PCR; TCRdb's copy keeps in-frame clones and lacks some. For V, J and clone size, that table is used; D and trimming come from the DNA. The sample lists roughly 50,000 clones; 89% were seen once. V is TRBV30 and J is TRBJ2-1; TRBD1 agrees at 8 bases. Material: peripheral blood. This clonotype originated in a woman in her sixties or seventies with active COVID-19. Here the CDR3 reads CAWNRGFYNEQFF. Here the CDR3 DNA reads TGTGCCTGGAACAGGGGGTTCTACAATGAGCAGTTCTTC.